The rows below give T cell receptor beta chains drawn from one sample of a study of blood T cell repertoires in COVID-19. The assay was immunoSEQ multiplex PCR, and TCRdb's table has in-frame clones only and misses some. The data contain 40,000 to 50,000 clones, roughly four fifths of them seen just once; the ten biggest clones take up approximately 40%. What was sequenced was peripheral blood. The receptors derive from a woman over 75 with acute or convalescent COVID-19. Each CDR3 is given with its conserved first and last residue. The order of the fields is V gene, D gene, clone size, J gene, CDR3 DNA, CDR3 protein. The D gene is left open where the match is weak. Expanded clones are given a class, and other clones once, few, many or no size at all.

V: TRBV11-2
D: NA
size: NA
J: TRBJ1-6
DNA: TGTGTCAGCAGCTCCCGACAGGCGACTAATTCACCCCTCCACTTT
CDR3: CVSSSRQATNSPLHF

V: TRBV7-2
D: TRBD1
size: few
J: TRBJ1-5
DNA: TGTGCCAGCAGCACACAGGGGGACCAGCCCCAGCATTTT
CDR3: CASSTQGDQPQHF

V: TRBV19
D: TRBD2
size: NA
J: TRBJ2-1
DNA: TGTGCCAGTAGTCCCACGACTAGCGCCCCCCCAGAGCAGTTCTTC
CDR3: CASSPTTSAPPEQFF

V: TRBV6-2/TRBV6-3
D: TRBD1
size: NA
J: TRBJ1-2
DNA: TGTGCCAGCAGCTTGGGACAGTTCTATGGCTACACCTTC
CDR3: CASSLGQFYGYTF

V: TRBV10-3
D: TRBD1
size: NA
J: TRBJ1-2
DNA: TGTGCCATCAGGGAACAGGGGGGTGAGGATGGCTACACCTTC
CDR3: CAIREQGGEDGYTF

V: TRBV24-1
D: TRBD1
size: NA
J: TRBJ2-5
DNA: TGTGCCACCAGTGCCCCGGCCTGGACAGGGTACCAAGAGACCCAGTACTTC
CDR3: CATSAPAWTGYQETQYF

V: TRBV28
D: TRBD1
size: NA
J: TRBJ1-4
DNA: TGTGCCAGCAGTTCGAACAGGGGGCCGGGGGAAAAACTGTTTTTT
CDR3: CASSSNRGPGEKLFF

V: TRBV3-1/TRBV3-2
D: TRBD1
size: few
J: TRBJ1-4
DNA: TGTGCCAGCAGCCAAGATCAAACAGGGGGACGTGAAAAACTGTTTTTT
CDR3: CASSQDQTGGREKLFF

V: TRBV10-3
D: TRBD1
size: NA
J: TRBJ1-2
DNA: TGTGCCATCAGTGAGTCCCAGGGGGCCTATGGCTACACCTTC
CDR3: CAISESQGAYGYTF

V: TRBV6-1
D: TRBD1
size: NA
J: TRBJ2-2
DNA: TGTGCCAGCAGTGACCCTTATGGAACAGGGGACACCGGGGAGCTGTTTTTT
CDR3: CASSDPYGTGDTGELFF